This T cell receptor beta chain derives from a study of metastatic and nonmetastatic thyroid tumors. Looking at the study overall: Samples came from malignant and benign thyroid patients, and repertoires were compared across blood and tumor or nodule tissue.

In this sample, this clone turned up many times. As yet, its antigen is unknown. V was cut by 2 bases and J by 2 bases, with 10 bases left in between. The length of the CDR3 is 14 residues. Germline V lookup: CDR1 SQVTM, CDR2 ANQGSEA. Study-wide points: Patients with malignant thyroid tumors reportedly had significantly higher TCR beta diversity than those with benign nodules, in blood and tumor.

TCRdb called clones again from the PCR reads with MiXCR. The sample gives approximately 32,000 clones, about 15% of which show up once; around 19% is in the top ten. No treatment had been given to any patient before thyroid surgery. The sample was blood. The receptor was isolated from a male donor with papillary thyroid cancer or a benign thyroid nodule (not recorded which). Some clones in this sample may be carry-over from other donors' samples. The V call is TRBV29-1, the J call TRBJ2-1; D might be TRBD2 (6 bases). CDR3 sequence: CSVERRETYNEQFF. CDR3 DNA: TGCAGCGTTGAAAGGAGGGAGACCTACAATGAGCAGTTCTTC.